This TCR beta chain was retrieved from a study of beta chain bispecific antibodies for T cell cancers. As for the study in general: HPB-ALL carried surface TRBV5-5, while Jurkat carried TRBV12-3. The study's findings and limits: Normal T cells contributed less of the targeted TRBV signal than the leukemia cells did.

This clonotype was observed many times. No antigen is known for it. The V gene lost 6 bases and the J gene lost 4 bases, with 8 bases spanning the gap. Germline V gene sequence: CDR1 KGHSH, CDR2 LQKENI. CDR3 size: 12 residues. In TCRdb, the 5' RACE reads were re-called with MiXCR into one record per CDR3 protein. The sample records about 9,000 distinct CDR3 sequences, around 2.3% being singletons. Expansion lasted 3 days, with either anti-CD3 antibody OKT3 or CD3/CD28 beads. This specimen was T cells from a healthy donor cultured with Jurkat leukemia cells, taken from a culture containing an anti-CD19 bispecific antibody. The clonotype originates from a human donor in good health. Some clones in this sample may be carry-over from other donors' samples. The chain has TRBV18 and TRBJ2-3, with D maybe TRBD2 (6 bases). CDR3 sequence: CASSGTSDTQYF. The CDR3 nucleotides are TGTGCCAGCTCCGGGACTTCAGATACGCAGTATTTT.